These T cell receptor beta chains were read from a single sample in a study of cytomegalovirus exposure and HLA in healthy donors. Produced via immunoSEQ multiplex PCR; TCRdb's table is partial and in-frame only. The sample carries 200,000 or so clones, roughly four fifths recorded once. Sequenced material: PBMCs. These TCRs come from a boy under 10 years old in good health and CMV-seronegative. The CDR3 runs from the conserved cysteine through the conserved F or W. The D gene is left open where the match is weak. Not every row has a clone size; where given, it reads once, few, many or a size class.

abundance | j_gene | d_gene | v_gene | len | CDR3aa | CDR3nt
once | TRBJ1-1 | - | TRBV30 | 13 | CAWSGQLNTEAFF | TGTGCCTGGAGTGGGCAGTTGAACACTGAAGCTTTCTTT
- | TRBJ2-3 | - | TRBV5-6 | 15 | CASSEDYLSTDTQYF | TGTGCCAGCAGCGAGGACTACCTTAGCACAGATACGCAGTATTTT
- | TRBJ1-5 | - | TRBV15 | 14 | CATSRTVDNQPQHF | TGTGCCACCAGCAGAACAGTTGACAATCAGCCCCAGCATTTT
- | TRBJ2-7 | - | TRBV4-1 | 15 | CASSQRQTGSYEQYF | TGCGCCAGCAGCCAGAGGCAGACAGGATCCTACGAGCAGTACTTC
- | TRBJ2-3 | TRBD1 | TRBV11-3 | 20 | CASSFRGQGDLVSHTDTQYF | TGTGCCAGCAGCTTCCGGGGACAGGGTGATCTTGTTTCCCACACAGATACGCAGTATTTT
once | TRBJ1-3 | - | TRBV11-2 | 15 | CASSSLRVSGNTIYF | TGTGCCAGCAGCTCTCTCAGGGTCTCTGGAAACACCATATATTTT
- | TRBJ2-1 | - | TRBV9 | 16 | CASSPQGAISYNEQFF | TGTGCCAGCAGCCCACAGGGCGCGATCTCCTACAATGAGCAGTTCTTC
once | TRBJ2-7 | TRBD2 | TRBV5-6 | 14 | CASSDPGGTYEQYF | TGTGCCAGCAGCGATCCCGGGGGGACCTACGAGCAGTACTTC
- | TRBJ2-7 | TRBD2 | TRBV5-1 | 16 | CASSTGLAGGIGEQYF | TGCGCCAGCAGCACTGGACTAGCGGGGGGTATTGGCGAGCAGTACTTC
- | TRBJ2-7 | TRBD2 | TRBV10-3 | 14 | CAISDGRSSYEQYF | TGTGCCATCAGTGACGGGAGGAGCTCCTACGAGCAGTACTTC
- | TRBJ2-2 | TRBD1 | TRBV7-9 | 13 | CASSSSGGGELFF | TGTGCCAGCAGCTCTTCAGGGGGCGGGGAGCTGTTTTTT
few | TRBJ2-2 | TRBD2 | TRBV10-3 | 13 | CAARGVLTGELFF | TGTGCCGCCCGGGGGGTCCTTACCGGGGAGCTGTTTTTT
- | TRBJ2-7 | TRBD1 | TRBV4-3 | 15 | CASSPGTGDGYEQYF | TGCGCCAGCAGCCCCGGGACAGGGGACGGGTACGAGCAGTACTTC